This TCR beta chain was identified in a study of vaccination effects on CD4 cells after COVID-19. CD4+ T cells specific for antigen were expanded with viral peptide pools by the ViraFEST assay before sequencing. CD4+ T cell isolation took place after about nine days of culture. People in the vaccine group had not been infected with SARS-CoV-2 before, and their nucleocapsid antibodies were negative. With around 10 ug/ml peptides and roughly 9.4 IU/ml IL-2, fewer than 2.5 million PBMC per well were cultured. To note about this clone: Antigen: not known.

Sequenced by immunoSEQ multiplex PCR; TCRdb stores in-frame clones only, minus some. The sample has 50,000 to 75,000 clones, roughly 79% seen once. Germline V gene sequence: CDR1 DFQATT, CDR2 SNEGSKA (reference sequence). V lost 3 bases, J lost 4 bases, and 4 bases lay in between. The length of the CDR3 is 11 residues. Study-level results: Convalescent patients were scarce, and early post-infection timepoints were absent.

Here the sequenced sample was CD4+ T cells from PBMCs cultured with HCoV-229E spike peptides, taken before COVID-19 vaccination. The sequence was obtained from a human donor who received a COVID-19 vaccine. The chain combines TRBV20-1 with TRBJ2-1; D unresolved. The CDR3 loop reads CSARKYNEQFF. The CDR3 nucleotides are TGCAGTGCTAGGAAATACAATGAGCAGTTCTTC.